This entry features one TCR beta chain sequence. This CDR3 contains 16 residues. From germline, CDR1 is SGHNT and CDR2 YYREEE (reference sequence). The V gene end was trimmed by 5 bases and the J gene end by 6 bases; junction bases not matched to a gene: 14. The data were obtained in a study of technical replicates of blood from several donors. Using immunoSEQ multiplex PCR, the repertoire was profiled, and TCRdb retains in-frame clones only, with some absent. The data hold over 65,000 clones, with 94% observed a single time. This receptor was obtained from a human donor in good health. The V gene is TRBV5-4, the J gene TRBJ2-7, with TRBD2 identical over 10 bases. Material for sequencing was T cells isolated from PBMCs. As DNA, the CDR3 is TGTGCCAGCAGACCCGGCTGGGCTAGCGGGAGTTTCGAGCAGTACTTC. Translating gives CASRPGWASGSFEQYF.